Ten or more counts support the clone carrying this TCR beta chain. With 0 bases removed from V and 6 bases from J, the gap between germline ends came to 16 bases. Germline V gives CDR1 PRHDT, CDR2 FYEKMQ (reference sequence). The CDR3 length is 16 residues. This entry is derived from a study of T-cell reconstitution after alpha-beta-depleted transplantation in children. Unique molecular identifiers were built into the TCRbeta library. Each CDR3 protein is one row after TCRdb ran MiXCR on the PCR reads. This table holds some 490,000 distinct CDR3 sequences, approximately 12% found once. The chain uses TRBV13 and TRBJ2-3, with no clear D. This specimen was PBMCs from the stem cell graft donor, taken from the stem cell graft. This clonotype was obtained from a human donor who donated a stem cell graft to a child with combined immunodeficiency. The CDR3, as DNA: TGTGCCAGCAGCTTAGGCCAGAAGGGTGGGGTGGATACGCAGTATTTT. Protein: CASSLGQKGGVDTQYF.